The 21 T cell receptor beta chains presented below share a single source sample, sequenced in a study of blood T cell repertoires in COVID-19. TCRdb keeps only in-frame clones here, not all; method: immunoSEQ multiplex PCR. Seen here are some 390,000 clones, 89% observed once, and the top ten hold roughly 1.5%. Sequenced: peripheral blood. These receptors all come from a middle-aged woman with COVID-19, enrolled during active disease.

This chain joins TRBV19 and TRBJ1-1; D is undetermined. CDR1 is LNHDA, CDR2 SQIVND, per germline (reference sequence). The CDR3 runs 13 residues. V was cut by 4 bases and J by 2 bases, with 8 bases left in between. The CDR3 DNA reads as TGTGCCAGTAGTACGCAGGTTAACACTGAAGCTTTCTTT. This gives the protein CASSTQVNTEAFF.

This chain joins TRBV7-6 and TRBJ1-3; D is possibly TRBD1 (6 bases). From germline, CDR1 is SGHVS and CDR2 FNYEAQ. V was clipped by 5 bases and J by 3 bases, with 11 bases between them. The CDR3 is 14 amino acids. The CDR3 spells CASSLNRVGNTIYF. CDR3 DNA sequence: TGTGCCAGCAGCCTAAACAGGGTTGGAAACACCATATATTTT.

J is TRBJ1-2 and V is TRBV19; 7 bases agree with TRBD1. This CDR3 spans 15 amino acids. The V and J ends lost 2 bases and 4 bases, in that order; junction bases with no gene match: 7. Per the germline V gene, CDR1 is LNHDA and CDR2 is SQIVND (reference sequence). The chain's CDR3 is CASSISAGGSYGYTF. The CDR3 nucleotides are TGTGCCAGTAGTATATCGGCAGGGGGTAGCTATGGCTACACCTTC.

The V gene is TRBV14, the J gene TRBJ1-2; no firm D call. The CDR3 is 15 residues long. Trimming left V 0 bases short and J 2 bases short, with 10 bases between. Germline CDR1 is SGHDN and CDR2 is FVKESK. The CDR3 loop is CASSQDLGSNYGYTF. The CDR3 region has the DNA TGTGCCAGCAGCCAAGATCTAGGCTCCAACTATGGCTACACCTTC. Full variable domain (rest looked up from reference TRBV14 and TRBJ1-2): EAGVTQFPSHSVIEKGQTVTLRCDPISGHDNLYWYRRVMGKEIKFLLHFVKESKQDESGMPNNRFLAERTGGTYSTLKVQPAELEDSGVYFCASSQDLGSNYGYTFGSGTRLTVV.

The V call is TRBV24-1, the J call TRBJ1-6; possible D gene TRBD1, 6 bases. The CDR3 has 17 amino acids. V lost 4 bases and J lost 2, with 14 bases in between. Germline assignment: CDR1 KGHDR and CDR2 SFDVKD. The CDR3 sequence: CATSESPQGTYNSPLHF. The DNA of the CDR3 is TGTGCCACCAGTGAATCGCCGCAGGGGACCTATAATTCACCCCTCCACTTT.

As regards this clone: Other DNA sequences in this sample translate to the same CDR3. This rearrangement joins TRBV7-9 to TRBJ1-3; D is uncertain. CDR3 size: 15 residues. With 6 bases removed from V and 0 bases from J, the gap between germline ends came to 12 bases. CDR1 SEHNR and CDR2 FQNEAQ come from the germline V gene (reference sequence). The CDR3 DNA is TGTGCCAGCAGTTGGGAGGGAACCTCTGGAAACACCATATATTTT. Its translation is CASSWEGTSGNTIYF.

V gene TRBV28 combines with J gene TRBJ1-5; unclear D gene. The CDR3 length is 11 residues. Trimming left V 4 bases short and J 7 bases short, with 5 bases between. Looked up from germline, CDR1 is MDHEN and CDR2 is SYDVKM. The CDR3 reads CASSSKQPQHF. CDR3 in DNA: TGTGCCAGCAGTTCAAAACAGCCCCAGCATTTT.

The V gene is TRBV7-2, the J gene TRBJ2-1; tentative D call: TRBD2 (6 bases). This CDR3 has 14 residues. Trimming cost V 2 bases and J 7 bases, with 12 bases left between them. The V gene's germline CDR1 is SGHTA and CDR2 FQGNSA. This CDR3 reads CASSLKRVTNEQFF. DNA for the CDR3: TGTGCCAGCAGCTTAAAGCGGGTAACGAATGAGCAGTTCTTC.

This rearrangement joins TRBV29-1 to TRBJ1-1; D possibly corresponds to TRBD1 (6 bases). The germline V and J ends were trimmed by 7 bases and 4 bases, with 16 bases remaining between them. Germline CDR1 is SQVTM and CDR2 is ANQGSEA. CDR3 length equals 13 residues. The CDR3 DNA reads as TGCAGCGCTTCATACAGGGCCGGCACTGAAGCTTTCTTT. This codes for CSASYRAGTEAFF.

The chain joins TRBV6-5 to TRBJ2-7; 11 nucleotides line up with TRBD1. The CDR3 covers 14 residues. V trimming: 7 bases; J trimming: 1 base; junction bases outside the gene matches: 3. The germline V gene has CDR1 MNHEY and CDR2 SVGAGI. CDR3 residues: CASNGQGASYEQYF. DNA for the CDR3: TGTGCCAGCAACGGACAGGGGGCGTCCTACGAGCAGTACTTC.

The chain is built from TRBV28 and TRBJ2-1; D perhaps matches TRBD1 (6 bases). V lost 2 bases, J lost 9 bases, and 17 bases lay in between. The V gene's germline CDR1 is MDHEN and CDR2 SYDVKM. This CDR3 region has 15 residues. The chain's CDR3 is CASSLGMAGAIEQFF. In nucleotides, the CDR3 is TGTGCCAGCAGTTTAGGTATGGCAGGGGCCATTGAGCAGTTCTTC.

This clone was observed a handful of times. The V and J genes are TRBV2 and TRBJ1-1, with TRBD1 matching over 7 bases. This CDR3 comprises 15 residues. Germline CDR1 SNHLY, CDR2 FYNNEI. The V segment lost 4 bases and the J segment 3 bases; nucleotides outside the gene matches: 8. The CDR3 nucleotides are TGTGCCAGCAGTGTCCAGCAGGGGGGCTACACTGAAGCTTTCTTT. This encodes CASSVQQGGYTEAFF.

CDR3 sequence (DNA): TGTGCCAGCAGTTATGGGACAGGACGGCCACCCCTCCACTTT. The encoded protein is CASSYGTGRPPLHF. The chain uses TRBV27 and TRBJ1-6; 8 bases map to TRBD1. CDR1 is MNHEY and CDR2 is SMNVEV in the germline V gene (reference sequence). The CDR3 runs 14 residues. Trimming at V came to 4 bases and at J to 11 bases, leaving 7 bases not matched to a gene.

The CDR3 loop is CASSPRTGAGANVLTF. CDR3 DNA sequence: TGTGCCAGTAGTCCTCGGACAGGGGCTGGGGCCAACGTCCTGACTTTC. The chain carries TRBV19 and TRBJ2-6; 9 bases line up with TRBD1. Germline values: CDR1 LNHDA, CDR2 SQIVND (reference sequence). Trimming removed 5 bases from V and 2 bases from J; junction bases left unmatched: 4. The CDR3 sequence is 16 residues long.

The CDR3 here is CASSDRANSYEQYF. The CDR3 DNA sequence: TGTGCCAGCTCCGACAGGGCCAACTCCTACGAGCAGTACTTC. This sequence joins TRBV18 and TRBJ2-7; 7 nucleotides match TRBD1. Germline lookup yields CDR1 KGHSH and CDR2 LQKENI. There are 14 residues in the CDR3. Trimming removed 6 bases from V and 0 bases from J; junction bases left unmatched: 5.

CDR3 nucleotides: TGTGCCAGCAGCCAATCAGACAGCCACGGGGGAGCTTTCTTT. Translating it yields CASSQSDSHGGAFF. This chain uses TRBV3-1 (or the pseudogene TRBV3-2) with TRBJ1-1; possible D gene TRBD1, 5 bases. In germline, CDR1 is LGHDT, CDR2 YNNKEL (reference sequence). This CDR3 is 14 amino acids long. Trimming removed 2 bases from V and 10 bases from J, with 17 bases in between.

The rearrangement links TRBV27 to TRBJ1-2; 12 positions agree with TRBD1. J lost 2 bases, V lost 3 bases, and 7 bases had no gene match. The CDR3 runs to 17 residues. CDR1 is MNHEY, CDR2 SMNVEV, per germline (reference sequence). The CDR3 loop reads CASSLRDRGRINYGYTF. CDR3 in DNA: TGTGCCAGCAGTTTGAGGGACAGGGGGCGAATCAACTATGGCTACACCTTC.

This chain uses TRBV4-3 with TRBJ2-7; D might be TRBD2 (6 bases). The CDR3 spans 15 residues. Per germline, CDR1 LGHNA and CDR2 YSLEER. Trimming left V 0 bases short and J 7 bases short, with 16 bases between. The CDR3 DNA reads TGCGCCAGCAGCCAAGAGGCAGGGCGTGGAGGGGAGCAGTACTTC. Translation: CASSQEAGRGGEQYF.

In DNA form, the CDR3 reads TGTGCCAGCAGCCTGACACCGTCTAGCACAGATACGCAGTATTTT. Its protein is CASSLTPSSTDTQYF. The chain combines TRBV7-3 with TRBJ2-3; D call uncertain. Germline V gives CDR1 SGHTA, CDR2 FQGTGA. This CDR3 has 15 amino acids. V was cut by 5 bases and J by 0 bases, with 12 bases left in between.

The chain has TRBV5-1 and TRBJ2-3, with TRBD2 matching over 11 bases. Germline CDR1 SGHRS, CDR2 YFSETQ. The CDR3 spans 16 residues. Unmatched junction bases numbered 10, after V lost 4 bases and J lost 6 bases. The CDR3 sequence is CASSAISGGARDTQYF. The CDR3 DNA sequence: TGCGCCAGCAGCGCAATTAGCGGGGGGGCCAGGGATACGCAGTATTTT.

The genes are TRBV19 and TRBJ1-5; 8 positions match TRBD1. CDR1 is LNHDA, CDR2 SQIVND, per germline (reference sequence). The ends lost 5 bases at V and 4 bases at J; junction bases unmatched: 7. The CDR3 loop spans 15 amino acids. The CDR3 nucleotides read TGTGCCAGTAGTCCTCAGGGGGCGCGGAATCAGCCCCAGCATTTT. Its translation: CASSPQGARNQPQHF. Full variable domain (outside the CDR3, taken from reference TRBV19 and TRBJ1-5): DGGITQSPKYLFRKEGQNVTLSCEQNLNHDAMYWYRQDPGQGLRLIYYSQIVNDFQKGDIAEGYSVSREKKESFPLTVTSAQKNPTAFYLCASSPQGARNQPQHFGDGTRLSIL.